A single sample gave rise to the 29 T cell receptor beta chains below, sequenced in a study of blood T cells in healthy people across ages. Sample-barcoded 5' priming and a J-beta primer mix drove a second PCR of roughly 7 to 11 cycles. TCRdb independently ran MiXCR on the 5' RACE reads; one entry per CDR3 protein. The sample holds approximately 960,000 distinct CDR3 sequences, about 28% seen once. A further study also used this sample, focusing on T cells of mothers and their children.

The sequenced material came from blood. The receptor source for this set is a woman aged 40 to 50 in good health.

This clonotype was seen at least ten times. The CDR3: CASSVGTSSRGEQFF. The CDR3 DNA reads as TGTGCCAGCAGCGTAGGGACTAGCTCACGGGGTGAGCAGTTCTTC. The chain employs TRBV9 and TRBJ2-1, with 8 bases fitting TRBD2. After removal of 0 bases from V and 9 bases from J, the junction contained 8 bases not matched to a gene. The CDR3 has 15 amino acids. In germline, CDR1 is SGDLS, CDR2 YYNGEE.

This clonotype has a count of ten or more. This chain connects TRBV7-2 to TRBJ2-7; 9 nucleotides align to TRBD2. This CDR3 comprises 15 residues. From germline, CDR1 is SGHTA and CDR2 FQGNSA. V shed 0 bases and J 1 base; nucleotides not matched to a gene: 1. Here the CDR3 DNA reads TGTGCCAGCAGCTTAGCGACTAGCGGTTCCTACGAGCAGTACTTC. This translates into CASSLATSGSYEQYF.

This clonotype was counted a few times. The V and J genes are TRBV5-1 and TRBJ1-6, with unresolved D. The CDR3 runs to 15 residues. The V end was cut by 0 bases, the J end by 11 bases, with 15 bases between. The germline V gene has CDR1 SGHRS and CDR2 YFSETQ. The CDR3 DNA is TGCGCCAGCAGCTTGGATGGCGGATCCCGGACACCCCTCCACTTT. Encoded protein: CASSLDGGSRTPLHF.

On this clonotype itself: One end of the junction does not line up with germline, which may come from a read error. The chain uses TRBV29-1 and TRBJ1-2; a weak D match, TRBD1 (6 bases). This CDR3 has 14 residues. The germline V gene has CDR1 SQVTM and CDR2 ANQGSEA. CDR3 DNA: TGCAGCGTCGCAGGGGCCCGGGGACTCTATGACTACACCTTC. Its translation: CSVAGARGLYDYTF.

The sample holds many counts of this clonotype. The J gene is TRBJ2-2, the V gene TRBV7-2, with D possibly being TRBD1 (5 bases). This CDR3 is 13 amino acids long. V was clipped by 5 bases and J by 7 bases, with 11 bases between them. Germline V gene sequence: CDR1 SGHTA, CDR2 FQGNSA. The CDR3: CASSTGTGGELFF. Here the CDR3 DNA reads TGTGCCAGCAGCACAGGAACGGGCGGGGAGCTGTTTTTT.

Regarding this clonotype: A much larger clone sits a single nucleotide away, making a read error possible. V gene TRBV7-3 combines with J gene TRBJ2-3; D possibly corresponds to TRBD1 (6 bases). The V gene lost 3 bases and the J gene lost 1 base, with 8 bases spanning the gap. There are 14 residues in the CDR3. Germline CDR1 reads SGHTA; CDR2 reads FQGTGA. The CDR3 DNA reads TGTGCCAGCAGCTTCGACAGGTGCACAGATACGCAGTATTTT. It translates to CASSFDRCTDTQYF.

This clonotype was observed at least ten times. The chain uses TRBV7-9 and TRBJ2-7; 7 bases are shared with TRBD1. V was clipped by 5 bases and J by 1 base; unmatched bases: 8. The V gene's germline CDR1 is SEHNR and CDR2 FQNEAQ (reference sequence). This CDR3 region has 15 residues. The CDR3 loop reads CASSDRQGFSYEQYF. CDR3 in DNA: TGTGCCAGCAGCGACCGACAGGGCTTTTCCTACGAGCAGTACTTC.

This sequence joins TRBV12-3 or TRBV12-4 and TRBJ2-3; D gene ambiguous. The V end was cut by 2 bases, the J end by 4 bases, with 10 bases between. The CDR3 sequence is 14 residues long. The CDR3 here is CASSLSVNADTQYF. CDR3 DNA sequence: TGTGCCAGCAGTTTAAGCGTTAACGCAGATACGCAGTATTTT.

This clonotype occurred many times. The chain joins TRBV9 to TRBJ2-7; D perhaps matches TRBD2 (5 bases). Germline V gives CDR1 SGDLS, CDR2 YYNGEE. V shed 0 bases and J shed 2 bases, with 9 bases lying between them. CDR3 length equals 14 residues. In DNA form, the CDR3 reads TGTGCCAGCAGCGTAGGAGGGTTAGCCTACGAGCAGTACTTC. This translates into CASSVGGLAYEQYF.

For this clonotype: This sequence may be a read error, since a much larger clone differs from it by one base. This chain joins TRBV7-9 and TRBJ2-1; D ambiguous. There are 17 residues in the CDR3. Germline-derived CDR1 and CDR2 are SEHNR and FQNEAQ (reference sequence). This CDR3 reads CANSLPRTLSSYNEQFF. The CDR3 DNA is TGTGCCAACAGCTTACCCCGGACCCTCAGCTCCTACAATGAGCAGTTCTTC.

In the case of this clonotype: A much larger clone sits a single nucleotide away, making a read error possible. This chain connects TRBV20-1 to TRBJ2-7; 8 bases are shared with TRBD2. Germline CDR1 and CDR2: DFQATT and SNEGSKA (reference sequence). Germline trimming cut 5 bases from V and 7 bases from J; bases unmatched to any gene: 13. CDR3 length: 14 amino acids. CDR3 bases: TGCAGTGCTTCAGCGGGGGTCCCCTACAATGAGCAGTACTTC. It specifies CSASAGVPYNEQYF.

The rearrangement uses TRBV20-1 and TRBJ1-5; tentatively, D is TRBD1 (6 bases). The CDR3 has 15 residues. Germline V gives CDR1 DFQATT, CDR2 SNEGSKA (reference sequence). The ends were cut back, 1 base at V and 0 bases at J, with 10 bases in the middle. CDR3 amino acids: CSARAAGDSNQPQHF. The CDR3 DNA is TGCAGTGCTAGAGCGGCAGGGGATAGCAATCAGCCCCAGCATTTT.

For this clonotype: This may be a read error: a much more frequent sequence differs by one nucleotide. The chain is built from TRBV3-1 and TRBJ2-5; 7 bases align to TRBD2. CDR1 LGHDT and CDR2 YNNKEL come from the germline V gene (reference sequence). The CDR3 covers 15 residues. For the CDR3, the DNA is TGTGTCAGCAGCATCCGGGACTACCTTCAAGAGACCCAGTACTTC. Its protein is CVSSIRDYLQETQYF.

The chain recombines TRBV29-1 with TRBJ2-3; TRBD2 might be the D (6 bases). V lost 6 bases and J lost 14, with 15 bases in between. This CDR3 has 10 amino acids. CDR1 is SQVTM, CDR2 ANQGSEA, per germline. The CDR3 spells CSVHSGTPYF. The CDR3 DNA follows: TGCAGCGTCCACTCCGGGACTCCGTATTTT.

The V gene is TRBV7-2, the J gene TRBJ2-1; D tentatively fits TRBD1 or TRBD2 (6 bases each). Trimming stripped 4 bases from V and 6 bases from J, with 19 bases between. Germline V gene data show CDR1 as SGHTA and CDR2 as FQGNSA. The length of the CDR3 is 16 residues. In nucleotides, the CDR3 is TGTGCCAGCAGCTCGGGGGCTAGCGTCAGATCCAATGAGCAGTTCTTC. Its protein product is CASSSGASVRSNEQFF.

This chain joins TRBV7-2 and TRBJ2-5, with TRBD2 matching over 10 bases. The CDR3 contains 16 residues. Germline CDR1 reads SGHTA; CDR2 reads FQGNSA. J gave up 3 bases and V 5 bases, and 9 bases lay outside the gene matches. The chain's CDR3 is CASSPTRTSGKETQYF. The CDR3 region has the DNA TGTGCCAGCAGCCCGACGCGGACTAGCGGAAAAGAGACCCAGTACTTC.

This clonotype was counted only a few times. The rearrangement uses TRBV4-3 and TRBJ1-2; D might be TRBD1 (5 bases). Trimming left V 0 bases short and J 0 bases short, with 11 bases between. CDR1 is LGHNA, CDR2 YSLEER, per germline. This CDR3 contains 16 residues. The CDR3 sequence is CASSQDVGATNYGYTF. The CDR3, as DNA: TGCGCCAGCAGCCAAGATGTCGGGGCGACTAACTATGGCTACACCTTC.

This sequence joins TRBV5-1 and TRBJ2-3; 8 positions match TRBD2. CDR3 length equals 16 residues. After removal of 5 bases from V and 3 bases from J, the junction contained 11 bases not matched to a gene. Germline loops: CDR1 SGHRS, CDR2 YFSETQ. For the CDR3, the DNA is TGCGCCAGCAGTAAACAAGCGGGAGCGCCGACAGATACGCAGTATTTT. Translation: CASSKQAGAPTDTQYF.

The V call is TRBV9, the J call TRBJ1-6, with D unresolved. Trimming took 3 bases from V and 9 from J, leaving 16 bases between them. The germline V gene encodes CDR1 SGDLS and CDR2 YYNGEE. The CDR3 is 15 amino acids. The CDR3 spells CASSARATVPSPLHF. As DNA, the CDR3 is TGTGCCAGCAGCGCCCGGGCCACAGTACCTTCACCCCTCCACTTT.

A few counts support this clonotype. CDR3 nucleotide sequence: TGTGCCAGCAGCCAAGTCCTCACCCACTCTGGGGCCAACGTCCTGACTTTC. It translates to CASSQVLTHSGANVLTF. This rearrangement joins TRBV3-1 to TRBJ2-6; D is undetermined. This CDR3 spans 17 amino acids. The germline gives CDR1 LGHDT, CDR2 YNNKEL (reference sequence). V lost 1 base to trimming and J lost 0 bases, with 10 bases between them.

This clonotype was picked up many times. This sequence joins TRBV4-1 and TRBJ2-7, with D tentatively TRBD1 or TRBD2 (5 bases each). The CDR3 contains 15 residues. The germline V gene has CDR1 MGHRA and CDR2 YSYEKL. Trimming took 4 bases from V and 3 from J, leaving 16 bases between them. The CDR3 DNA is TGCGCCAGCAGCCTAACCACCGGGACCGTCTACGAGCAGTACTTC. Its protein product is CASSLTTGTVYEQYF.

The chain carries TRBV5-1 and TRBJ1-1; a weak D match, TRBD1 (5 bases). Germline V gene lookup returns CDR1 SGHRS and CDR2 YFSETQ. The CDR3 spans 16 residues. Trimming pared 2 bases from V and 5 bases from J, leaving 19 bases between. The CDR3 sequence is CASSFNLGVPGTEAFF. The CDR3 nucleotides are TGCGCCAGCAGCTTCAACCTGGGGGTTCCGGGGACTGAAGCTTTCTTT.

In this sample, this clonotype turned up a few times. The chain uses TRBV27 and TRBJ2-3; 7 bases fit TRBD2. The CDR3 has 14 amino acids. Germline V CDR1 and CDR2: MNHEY, SMNVEV (reference sequence). V gave up 6 bases and J gave up 4 bases; unmatched junction bases: 7. In DNA, the CDR3 is TGTGCCAGCAGCCTTAAACGGGGGGCAGATACGCAGTATTTT. It codes for CASSLKRGADTQYF.

The gene calls are TRBV7-2 and TRBJ1-5, with TRBD1 matching 8 bases. V shed 3 bases and J 3 bases; nucleotides not matched to a gene: 4. CDR3 length: 15 amino acids. The germline V gene encodes CDR1 SGHTA and CDR2 FQGNSA. In nucleotides, the CDR3 is TGTGCCAGCAGCTTCGGCAGGGGGCACAATCAGCCCCAGCATTTT. This translates into CASSFGRGHNQPQHF.

This clonotype was seen a single time. The chain carries TRBV7-2 and TRBJ2-7; 9 bases line up with TRBD2. The ends lost 4 bases at V and 6 bases at J; junction bases unmatched: 22. Germline CDR1 and CDR2: SGHTA and FQGNSA. This CDR3 is 19 amino acids long. The CDR3 bases are TGTGCCAGCAGCTCAAGGGCGGGGACTAGCTACGGAGACGTCTTCGAGCAGTACTTC. This encodes CASSSRAGTSYGDVFEQYF.

The chain is built from TRBV7-3 and TRBJ1-6, with D unresolved. The CDR3 is 14 amino acids. Germline-derived CDR1 and CDR2 are SGHTA and FQGTGA. V was cut by 4 bases and J by 5 bases, with 9 bases left in between. The CDR3 sequence: CASSSGSHNSPLHF. CDR3 nucleotides: TGTGCCAGCAGCTCCGGGAGCCATAATTCACCCCTCCACTTT.

The rearrangement uses TRBV7-2 and TRBJ2-1; D may be TRBD1 or TRBD2 (5 bases each). In germline, CDR1 is SGHTA, CDR2 FQGNSA. The CDR3 is 15 residues long. The V end lost 4 bases, the J end lost 2 bases, and 12 bases lay between the germline ends. CDR3 loop: CASSSPGRAYNEQFF. CDR3 nucleotide sequence: TGTGCCAGCAGCTCCCCGGGACGGGCCTACAATGAGCAGTTCTTC.

This clonotype was counted ten times or more. The CDR3 loop reads CASSHQQGSNSPLHF. In DNA form, the CDR3 reads TGCGCCAGCAGCCACCAACAGGGTAGCAATTCACCCCTCCACTTT. The chain uses TRBV5-1 and TRBJ1-6, with D possibly matching TRBD1 (6 bases). V was clipped by 4 bases and J by 7 bases, with 15 bases between them. CDR3 size: 15 residues. Germline lookup yields CDR1 SGHRS and CDR2 YFSETQ. The whole variable domain, remainder taken from reference TRBV5-1 and TRBJ1-6, is KAGVTQTPRYLIKTRGQQVTLSCSPISGHRSVSWYQQTPGQGLQFLFEYFSETQRNKGNFPGRFSGRQFSNSRSEMNVSTLELGDSALYLCASSHQQGSNSPLHFGNGTRLTVT.

To note about this clonotype: With a much larger clone just one base away, this may be a read error. The chain has TRBV6-2 or TRBV6-3 and TRBJ2-1, with D unclear. The V gene's germline CDR1 is MNHEY and CDR2 SVGEGT. The CDR3 contains 16 residues. CDR3 protein: CANSYSPSVAYNEQFF. As DNA, the CDR3 is TGTGCCAACAGTTACTCCCCCTCGGTGGCCTACAATGAGCAGTTCTTC.